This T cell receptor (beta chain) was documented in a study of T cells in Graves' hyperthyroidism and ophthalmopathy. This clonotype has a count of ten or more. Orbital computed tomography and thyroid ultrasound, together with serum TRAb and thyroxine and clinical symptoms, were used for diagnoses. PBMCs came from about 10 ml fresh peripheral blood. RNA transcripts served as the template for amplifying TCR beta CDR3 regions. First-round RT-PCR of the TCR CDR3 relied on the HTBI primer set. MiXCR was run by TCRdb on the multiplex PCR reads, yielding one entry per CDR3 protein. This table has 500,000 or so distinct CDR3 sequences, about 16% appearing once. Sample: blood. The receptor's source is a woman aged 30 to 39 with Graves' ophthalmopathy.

CDR3 bases: TGTGCCAGCAGCTTAAGATTACGGGACAACTACAATGAGCAGTTCTTC. It is translated as CASSLRLRDNYNEQFF. The V and J genes are TRBV11-1 and TRBJ2-1; possibly TRBD1 for D (6 bases). The CDR3 is 16 residues long. Trimming pared 2 bases from V and 3 bases from J, leaving 14 bases between. From germline, CDR1 is SGHAT and CDR2 FQDESV (reference sequence).